This T cell receptor (beta chain) comes out of a study of CD8+ T cells in alopecia areata. In each case, RNA was isolated and then reverse transcribed into cDNA as the sequencing template. Method: immunoSEQ multiplex PCR; TCRdb's copy keeps in-frame clones and lacks some. Here the sample spans approximately 140,000 clones, more than 45% being singletons. This receptor was obtained from a human donor with alopecia areata. The sequencing input was CD4+ T cells sorted from blood.

CDR3 sequence reads: CASSLSVWGPLSPVTEAFF. CDR3 in DNA: TGCGCCAGCAGCTTGTCTGTATGGGGCCCGTTAAGCCCAGTAACTGAAGCTTTCTTT. The chain carries TRBV5-1 and TRBJ1-1, with TRBD1 as a possible D gene (5 bases). V lost 1 base and J lost 5, with 27 bases in between. CDR1 is SGHRS, CDR2 YFSETQ, per germline. The CDR3 spans 19 residues.